One T cell receptor (beta chain) is described in this entry. Its target is not known. These data originate in a study of cytomegalovirus exposure and HLA in healthy donors. Whole-study results and caveats: Immune exposure was documented only through CMV serostatus.

PCR involved 60 Vbeta and 13 Jbeta primers. TCRdb's table, derived via immunoSEQ multiplex PCR, lists solely in-frame clones and lacks some. The table shows about 160,000 clones, with roughly 80% occurring only once. The length of the CDR3 is 17 residues. Trimming removed 4 bases at V and 0 bases at J, with 16 bases between. Germline CDR1 SGHVS, CDR2 FQNEAQ. The chain is built from TRBV7-8 and TRBJ1-3; no clear D gene. Source material: PBMCs. The sequence was obtained from a woman aged 45-59 years in good health and CMV-seronegative. The CDR3 bases are TGTGCCAGCAGCTGGCCTCCAGGCGTGAGCTCTGGAAACACCATATATTTT. Its protein product is CASSWPPGVSSGNTIYF.